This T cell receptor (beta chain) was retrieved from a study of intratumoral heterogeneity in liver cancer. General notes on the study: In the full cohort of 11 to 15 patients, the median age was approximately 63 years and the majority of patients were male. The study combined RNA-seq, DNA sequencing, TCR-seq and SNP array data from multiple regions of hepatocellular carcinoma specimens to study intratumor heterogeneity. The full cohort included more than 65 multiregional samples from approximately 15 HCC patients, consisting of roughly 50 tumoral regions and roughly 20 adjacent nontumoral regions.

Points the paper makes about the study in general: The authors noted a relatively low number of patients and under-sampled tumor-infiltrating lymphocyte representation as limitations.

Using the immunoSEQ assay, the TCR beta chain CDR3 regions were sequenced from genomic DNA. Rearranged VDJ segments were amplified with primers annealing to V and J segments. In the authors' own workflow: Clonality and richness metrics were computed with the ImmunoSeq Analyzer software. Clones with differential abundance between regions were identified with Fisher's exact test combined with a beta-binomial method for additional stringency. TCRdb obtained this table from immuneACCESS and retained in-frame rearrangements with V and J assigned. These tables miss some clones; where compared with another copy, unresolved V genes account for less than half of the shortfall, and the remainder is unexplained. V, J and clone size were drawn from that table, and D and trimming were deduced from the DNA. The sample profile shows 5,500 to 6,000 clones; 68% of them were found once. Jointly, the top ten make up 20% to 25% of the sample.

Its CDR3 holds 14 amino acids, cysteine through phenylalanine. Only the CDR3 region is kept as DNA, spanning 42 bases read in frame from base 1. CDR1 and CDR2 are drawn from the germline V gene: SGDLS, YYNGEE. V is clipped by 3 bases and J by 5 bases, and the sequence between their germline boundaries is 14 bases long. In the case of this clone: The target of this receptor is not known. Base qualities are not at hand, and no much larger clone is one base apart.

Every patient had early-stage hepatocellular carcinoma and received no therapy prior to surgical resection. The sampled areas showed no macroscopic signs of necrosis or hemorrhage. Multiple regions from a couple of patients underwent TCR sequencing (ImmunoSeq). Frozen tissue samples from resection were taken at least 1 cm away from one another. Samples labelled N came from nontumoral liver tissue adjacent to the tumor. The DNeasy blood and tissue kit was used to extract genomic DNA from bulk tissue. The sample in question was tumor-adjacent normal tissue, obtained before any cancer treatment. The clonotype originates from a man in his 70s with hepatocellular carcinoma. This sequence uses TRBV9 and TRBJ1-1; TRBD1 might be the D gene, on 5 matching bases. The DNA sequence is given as TGTGCCAGCAGCGCCTCATGGGGGGGAACTGAAGCTTTCTTT. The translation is CASSASWGGTEAFF.